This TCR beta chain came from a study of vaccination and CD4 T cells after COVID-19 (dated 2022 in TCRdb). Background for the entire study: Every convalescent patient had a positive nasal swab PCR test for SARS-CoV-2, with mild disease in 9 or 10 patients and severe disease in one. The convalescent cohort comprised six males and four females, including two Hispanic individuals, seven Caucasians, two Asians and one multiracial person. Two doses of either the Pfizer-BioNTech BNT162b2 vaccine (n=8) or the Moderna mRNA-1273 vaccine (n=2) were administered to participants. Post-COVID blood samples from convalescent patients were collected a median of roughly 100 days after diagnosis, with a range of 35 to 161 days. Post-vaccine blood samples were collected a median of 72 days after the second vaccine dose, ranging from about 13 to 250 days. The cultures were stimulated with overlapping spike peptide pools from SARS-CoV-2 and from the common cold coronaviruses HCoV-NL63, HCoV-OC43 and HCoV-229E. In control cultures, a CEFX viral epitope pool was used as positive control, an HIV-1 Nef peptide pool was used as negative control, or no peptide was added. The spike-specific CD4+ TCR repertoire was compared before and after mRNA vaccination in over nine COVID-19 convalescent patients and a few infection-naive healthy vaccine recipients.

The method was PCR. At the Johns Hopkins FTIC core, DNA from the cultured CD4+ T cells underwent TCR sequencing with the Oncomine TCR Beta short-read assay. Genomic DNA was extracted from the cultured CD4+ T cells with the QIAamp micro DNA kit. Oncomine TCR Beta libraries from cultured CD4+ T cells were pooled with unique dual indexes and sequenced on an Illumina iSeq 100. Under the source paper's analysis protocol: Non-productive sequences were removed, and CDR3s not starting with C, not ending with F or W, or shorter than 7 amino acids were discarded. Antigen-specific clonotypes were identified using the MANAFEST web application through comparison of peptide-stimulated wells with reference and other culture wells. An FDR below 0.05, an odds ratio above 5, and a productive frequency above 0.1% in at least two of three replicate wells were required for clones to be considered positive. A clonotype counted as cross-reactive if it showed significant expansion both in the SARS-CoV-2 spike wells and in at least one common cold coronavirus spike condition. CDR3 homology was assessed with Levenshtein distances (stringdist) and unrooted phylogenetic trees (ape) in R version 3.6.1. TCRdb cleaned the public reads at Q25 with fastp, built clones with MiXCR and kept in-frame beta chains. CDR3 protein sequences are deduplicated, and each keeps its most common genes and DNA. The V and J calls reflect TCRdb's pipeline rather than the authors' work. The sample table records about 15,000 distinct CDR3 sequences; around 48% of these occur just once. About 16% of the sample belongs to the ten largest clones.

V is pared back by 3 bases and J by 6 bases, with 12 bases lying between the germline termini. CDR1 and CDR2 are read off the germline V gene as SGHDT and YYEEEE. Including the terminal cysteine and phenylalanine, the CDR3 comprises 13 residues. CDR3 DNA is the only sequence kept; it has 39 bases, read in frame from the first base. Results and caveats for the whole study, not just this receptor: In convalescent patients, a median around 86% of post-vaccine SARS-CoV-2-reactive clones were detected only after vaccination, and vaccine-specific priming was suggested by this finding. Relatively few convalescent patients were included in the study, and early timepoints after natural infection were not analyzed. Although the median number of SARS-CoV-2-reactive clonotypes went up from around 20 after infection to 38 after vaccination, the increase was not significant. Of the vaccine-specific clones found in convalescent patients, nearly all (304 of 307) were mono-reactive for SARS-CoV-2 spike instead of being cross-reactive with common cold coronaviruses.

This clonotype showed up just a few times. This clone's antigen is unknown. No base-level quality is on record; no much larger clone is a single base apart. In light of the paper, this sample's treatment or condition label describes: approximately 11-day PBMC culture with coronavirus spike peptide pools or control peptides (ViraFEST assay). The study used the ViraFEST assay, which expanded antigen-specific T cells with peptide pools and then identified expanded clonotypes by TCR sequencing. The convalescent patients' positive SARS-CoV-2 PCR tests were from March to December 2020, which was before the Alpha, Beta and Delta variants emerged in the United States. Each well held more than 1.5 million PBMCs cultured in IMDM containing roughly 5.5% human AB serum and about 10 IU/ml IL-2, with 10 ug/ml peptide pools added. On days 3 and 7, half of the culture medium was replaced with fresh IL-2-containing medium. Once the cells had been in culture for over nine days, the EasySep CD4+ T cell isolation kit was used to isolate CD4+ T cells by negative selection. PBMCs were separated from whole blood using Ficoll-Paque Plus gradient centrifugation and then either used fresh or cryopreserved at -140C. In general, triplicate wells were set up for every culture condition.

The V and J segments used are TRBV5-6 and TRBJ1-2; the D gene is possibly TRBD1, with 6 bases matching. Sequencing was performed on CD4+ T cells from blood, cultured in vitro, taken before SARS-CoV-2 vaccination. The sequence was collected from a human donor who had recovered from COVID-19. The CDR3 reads CASSWPGVDGYTF. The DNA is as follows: TGTGCCAGCAGCTGGCCAGGGGTCGATGGCTACACCTTC. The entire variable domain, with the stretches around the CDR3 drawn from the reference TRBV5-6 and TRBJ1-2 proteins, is DAGVTQSPTHLIKTRGQQVTLRCSPKSGHDTVSWYQQALGQGPQFIFQYYEEEERQRGNFPDRFSGHQFPNYSSELNVNALLLGDSALYLCASSWPGVDGYTFGSGTRLTVV.